This T cell receptor beta chain was identified during a study of shared clonotypes between healthy human individuals. Points from the study as a whole: A reduction in generation probabilities was seen for non-shared clonotypes relative to those shared by all four donors. The rarefaction results pointed to incomplete sorted-subset sequencing despite large depth.

Genomic DNA (from each subset) was split evenly across several immunoSEQ plates. Under the authors' procedure: Filtering differed since immunoSEQ provided only junctions, with no quality scores. Sequencing was performed with immunoSEQ multiplex PCR; in TCRdb, only in-frame clones are kept and a portion is missing. V and J calls and clone size are given by that table; D and trimming were obtained from the DNA. This sample has hundreds of thousands of clones, with 95% to 96% found just once. Concerning this clone: The antigen remains unidentified.

The CDR3 runs to 12 residues. Looked up from germline, CDR1 is PRHDT and CDR2 is FYEKMQ (reference sequence). V shed 2 bases and J shed 3 bases, with 1 base lying between them. Terminally differentiated effector memory CD45RA+ cells were left out of the naive CD8 fraction, which was CD45RO-negative and positively selected for CCR7. The genes are TRBV13 and TRBJ1-4; D ambiguous. This receptor was obtained from a woman aged 25 to 45 in good health. The sample comprised naive CD8+ T cells sorted from blood. CDR3 amino acids: CASSLSNEKLFF. The CDR3 DNA reads TGTGCCAGCAGCTTATCTAATGAAAAACTGTTTTTT.